The entry below gives a single T cell receptor (beta chain) sequence along with its context. The sample originates from a study of T cells after yellow fever vaccination. Looking at the study overall: Any fraction with a low cell number was prepared using SMART-Seq v4 Ultra Low Input.

Study-wide findings and caveats: Among primary-vaccination clones, most reappeared after the booster, at approximately 97% for CD4 and 85% to 90% for CD8.

5'RACE template switching added a universal primer site and UMIs to TCR cDNA. TCRdb processed the 5' RACE reads anew with MiXCR; each CDR3 protein has one entry. The table includes some 96,000 distinct CDR3 sequences, roughly 9% detected once. V shed 1 base and J shed 1 base, with 13 bases lying between them. This CDR3 is 17 amino acids long. This specimen consisted of CD8+ T cells not binding an NS4B(214-222) dextramer, sorted from PBMCs, obtained around 15 days after the first yellow fever vaccination. This TCR was recovered from a man between 18 and 29 years old who received the YFV17D yellow fever vaccine. V gene TRBV12-3 or TRBV12-4 combines with J gene TRBJ2-2, with D perhaps matching TRBD1 or TRBD2 (6 bases each). The CDR3 sequence: CASSLDRGERNTGELFF. The CDR3 nucleotides are TGTGCCAGCAGTTTAGATAGGGGGGAGAGGAACACCGGGGAGCTGTTTTTT.